This passage covers 24 T cell receptor beta chains from one sample sequenced in a study of Siglec-9 on CD8 T cells in melanoma. TCRdb's copy holds only in-frame clones and misses some; the assay was immunoSEQ multiplex PCR. The data hold 25,000 to 30,000 clones, with 75% to 90% observed a single time. Material: Siglec-9- CD8+ T cells sorted from blood. These receptors were obtained from a human donor in good health.

The chain combines TRBV7-2 with TRBJ1-2; a weak D match, TRBD1 (6 bases). Per germline, CDR1 SGHTA and CDR2 FQGNSA. Trimming took 4 bases from V and 7 from J, leaving 16 bases between them. The CDR3 length is 14 residues. In nucleotides, the CDR3 is TGTGCCAGCAGCTGGGACATTCCTGACGGTGGCTACACCTTC. Amino acids: CASSWDIPDGGYTF.

This clone was counted a few times. The J gene is TRBJ1-4, the V gene TRBV4-1, with 7 nucleotides matching TRBD1. In germline, CDR1 is MGHRA, CDR2 YSYEKL. J lost 3 bases, V lost 3 bases, and 4 bases had no gene match. This CDR3 is 15 amino acids long. The CDR3 sequence: CASSHAGTANEKLFF. The DNA of the CDR3 is TGCGCCAGCAGCCACGCCGGGACAGCTAATGAAAAACTGTTTTTT.

V is TRBV19 and J is TRBJ2-1, with D possibly matching TRBD2 (5 bases). Trimming left V 2 bases short and J 5 bases short, with 10 bases between. The CDR3 loop spans 14 amino acids. Germline V CDR1 and CDR2: LNHDA, SQIVND (reference sequence). CDR3: CASSITSGNNEQFF. The CDR3 DNA follows: TGTGCCAGTAGTATAACCTCGGGAAACAATGAGCAGTTCTTC.

The chain employs TRBV6-5 and TRBJ2-1; 11 positions agree with TRBD1. The length of the CDR3 is 15 residues. Germline CDR1 reads MNHEY; CDR2 reads SVGAGI. With V trimmed by 5 bases and J by 8 bases, 8 bases remained unmatched. CDR3 loop: CASSGPGQGGYEQFF. For the CDR3, the DNA is TGTGCCAGCAGTGGTCCGGGACAGGGGGGATATGAGCAGTTCTTC.

This clone was recorded once. This sequence joins TRBV29-1 and TRBJ1-2; D gene ambiguous. V was shortened by 4 bases and J by 3 bases, with 15 bases between the two germline ends. The CDR3 extends over 14 amino acids. Germline V gene lookup returns CDR1 SQVTM and CDR2 ANQGSEA. This CDR3 is CSVGVLSLDYGYTF. The CDR3 nucleotides read TGCAGCGTTGGGGTCCTGTCCTTAGACTATGGCTACACCTTC.

The gene calls are TRBV30 and TRBJ2-5; D gene ambiguous. The V gene lost 1 base and the J gene lost 2 bases, with 8 bases spanning the gap. The CDR3 covers 13 residues. Germline V lookup: CDR1 GTSNPN, CDR2 SVGIG (reference sequence). CDR3 DNA sequence: TGTGCCTGGAGTGGGACGGTACAAGAGACCCAGTACTTC. Its protein product is CAWSGTVQETQYF.

CDR3 in amino acids: CASSPPGNPYEQYF. In DNA, the CDR3 is TGTGCCAGCAGCCCACCGGGGAATCCCTACGAGCAGTACTTC. The V call is TRBV7-6, the J call TRBJ2-7; D perhaps matches TRBD2 (5 bases). Germline-derived CDR1 and CDR2 are SGHVS and FNYEAQ. V dropped 5 bases and J dropped 2 bases, with 13 bases sitting between them. The CDR3 loop spans 14 amino acids.

The rearrangement links TRBV19 to TRBJ2-3, with D unresolved. Germline assignment: CDR1 LNHDA and CDR2 SQIVND (reference sequence). The V and J ends lost 3 bases and 0 bases respectively, with 7 bases between them. There are 14 residues in the CDR3. This CDR3 reads CASSIFASTDTQYF. The CDR3 coding sequence is TGTGCCAGTAGTATCTTCGCGAGCACAGATACGCAGTATTTT.

This chain joins TRBV19 and TRBJ2-7; 9 bases are a match to TRBD2. Losses at the gene ends were 4 bases for V and 0 bases for J; bases not matched to a gene: 7. CDR3 length: 16 amino acids. The V gene's germline CDR1 is LNHDA and CDR2 SQIVND (reference sequence). Here the CDR3 reads CASSTSSGVSSYEQYF. DNA for the CDR3: TGTGCCAGTAGTACCTCTAGCGGGGTAAGCTCCTACGAGCAGTACTTC.

In its sample, this clone is medium-sized. This chain joins TRBV18 and TRBJ2-7; 8 bases are shared with TRBD1. The germline V gene has CDR1 KGHSH and CDR2 LQKENI. The V gene end was trimmed by 4 bases and the J gene end by 4 bases; junction bases not matched to a gene: 6. The CDR3 covers 14 residues. The CDR3 region is CASSHDRGQYEQYF. CDR3 coding DNA: TGTGCCAGCTCACATGACAGGGGCCAGTACGAGCAGTACTTC.

The chain combines TRBV13 with TRBJ2-2; no reliable D call. The CDR3 spans 13 residues. V lost 3 bases and J lost 4, with 6 bases in between. The germline CDR1 and CDR2 sequences are PRHDT and FYEKMQ (reference sequence). CDR3 coding DNA: TGTGCCAGCAGCTTGGGCCCCACCGGGGAGCTGTTTTTT. It is translated as CASSLGPTGELFF.

The CDR3 spells CASSLGGEPYEQYV. CDR3 DNA: TGTGCCAGCAGCTTGGGCGGGGAACCCTACGAGCAGTACGTC. V usage is TRBV5-4 and J usage is TRBJ2-7; D perhaps matches TRBD2 (6 bases). V lost 0 bases and J lost 2, with 9 bases in between. This CDR3 comprises 14 residues. The germline V gene encodes CDR1 SGHNT and CDR2 YYREEE (reference sequence).

The rearrangement links TRBV7-6 to TRBJ2-5, with 10 positions matching TRBD2. The V gene's germline CDR1 is SGHVS and CDR2 FNYEAQ. This CDR3 region has 16 residues. With 2 bases clipped from V and 1 base from J, the junction kept 4 bases outside the gene matches. The CDR3 protein is CASSLKAGGSQETQYF. In DNA form, the CDR3 reads TGTGCCAGCAGCTTAAAAGCGGGAGGGTCCCAAGAGACCCAGTACTTC.

The genes are TRBV5-6 and TRBJ2-7, with 7 positions matching TRBD1. V shed 3 bases, J shed 2 bases, and the junction held 2 bases outside the gene matches. The V gene's germline CDR1 is SGHDT and CDR2 YYEEEE. This CDR3 contains 13 residues. This CDR3 reads CASSSGTAYEQYV. In nucleotides, the CDR3 is TGTGCCAGCAGCTCGGGGACAGCCTACGAGCAGTACGTC.

The chain carries TRBV5-6 and TRBJ2-7; 9 nucleotides match TRBD1. CDR1 and CDR2 (germline): SGHDT, YYEEEE. This CDR3 is built from 14 residues. The ends lost 2 bases at V and 1 base at J; junction bases unmatched: 1. This CDR3 is CASSFGTGSYEQYV. The CDR3 DNA is TGTGCCAGCAGCTTCGGGACAGGGTCCTACGAGCAGTACGTC.

This clone was seen only a few times. This rearrangement joins TRBV7-9 to TRBJ1-1; TRBD1 might be the D (6 bases). The CDR3 runs to 17 residues. V shed 1 base and J shed 0 bases, with 15 bases lying between them. Germline V CDR1 and CDR2: SEHNR, FQNEAQ (reference sequence). The CDR3: CASSLGSMGGLNTEAFF. The CDR3 nucleotides read TGTGCCAGCAGCTTAGGTAGTATGGGGGGCTTGAACACTGAAGCTTTCTTT.

The chain employs TRBV2 and TRBJ2-7, with D possibly called TRBD1 or TRBD2 (5 bases each). In germline, CDR1 is SNHLY, CDR2 FYNNEI. This CDR3 region has 13 residues. V lost 1 base, J lost 2 bases, and 6 bases lay in between. For the CDR3, the DNA is TGTGCCAGCAGTGAAGGAGGGGCCTACGAGCAGTACGTC. Translation: CASSEGGAYEQYV.

This clone was seen only a few times. This rearrangement joins TRBV19 to TRBJ1-5; perhaps TRBD1 as D (5 bases). Germline values: CDR1 LNHDA, CDR2 SQIVND (reference sequence). The CDR3 spans 15 residues. V was pared by 10 bases and J by 3 bases, with 19 bases between. The CDR3 DNA sequence: TGTGCCAATTCTTCGACAGAATTCTTCAATCAGCCCCAGCATTTT. As protein: CANSSTEFFNQPQHF.

This clone was detected a few times. V usage is TRBV6-1 and J usage is TRBJ2-7; D call uncertain. Germline V CDR1 and CDR2: MNHNS, SASEGT. Trimming removed 6 bases from V and 2 bases from J, with 14 bases in between. The CDR3 has 14 amino acids. In DNA, the CDR3 is TGTGCCAGCAGGGGTGGTTGGGATCCCTACGAGCAGTACGTC. Protein product: CASRGGWDPYEQYV.

The chain employs TRBV5-1 and TRBJ2-2; possibly TRBD2 for D (6 bases). The V end lost 4 bases, the J end lost 6 bases, and 13 bases lay between the germline ends. The germline CDR1 and CDR2 sequences are SGHRS and YFSETQ. The CDR3 length is 14 residues. The CDR3 region is CASSPDYVAGELFF. DNA of the CDR3: TGCGCCAGCAGCCCGGACTATGTCGCCGGGGAGCTGTTTTTT.

As DNA, the CDR3 is TGTGCCAGCAGTTACGGGCCAGAGGGCTACACCTTC. Amino acids: CASSYGPEGYTF. V gene TRBV6-5 combines with J gene TRBJ1-2; D not certain. The germline gives CDR1 MNHEY, CDR2 SVGAGI. V lost 2 bases and J 8 bases, leaving 9 bases between the germline ends. The CDR3 length is 12 residues.

The chain employs TRBV2 and TRBJ2-7; 7 bases agree with TRBD1. The V gene end was trimmed by 5 bases and the J gene end by 0 bases; junction bases not matched to a gene: 7. Germline CDR1 reads SNHLY; CDR2 reads FYNNEI. This CDR3 comprises 15 residues. The CDR3 here is CASSFYRQGSYEQYF. The CDR3, as DNA: TGTGCCAGCAGTTTTTACCGACAGGGCTCCTACGAGCAGTACTTC.

This chain links TRBV5-6 with TRBJ1-1; D remains unclear. Trimming cost V 2 bases and J 6 bases, with 14 bases left between them. Germline-derived CDR1 and CDR2 are SGHDT and YYEEEE. CDR3 length: 14 amino acids. CDR3 sequence reads: CASSLFVEVPEAFF. CDR3 nucleotides: TGTGCCAGCAGCTTATTCGTAGAGGTCCCTGAAGCTTTCTTT.

This chain links TRBV27 with TRBJ2-7; possible D gene TRBD1, 6 bases. Germline CDR1 reads MNHEY; CDR2 reads SMNVEV (reference sequence). Trimming took off 6 bases at V and 3 bases at J, with 18 bases between the two ends. The CDR3 extends over 15 amino acids. CDR3 in DNA: TGTGCCAGCAGGCCCGGGACACCGGAGTTCTACGAGCAGTACTTC. As protein: CASRPGTPEFYEQYF.